Below are 18 T cell receptor beta chains sequenced from a single sample in a study of blood T cell repertoires in COVID-19. Repertoires were generated with immunoSEQ multiplex PCR, while TCRdb's copy carries only in-frame clones and drops some. The table lists around 72,000 clones, 70% to 90% of them singletons, with approximately 31% in the top ten. Specimen: peripheral blood. Every receptor here comes from a man aged 50 or older with acute or convalescent COVID-19.

The chain links TRBV19 to TRBJ1-5; 7 bases are a match to TRBD1. The V segment lost 5 bases and the J segment 5 bases; nucleotides outside the gene matches: 9. CDR3 length equals 15 residues. CDR1 and CDR2 (germline): LNHDA, SQIVND (reference sequence). As DNA, the CDR3 is TGTGCCAGTAGTCCTCCCGGGACAGTCCATCAGCCCCAGCATTTT. Translation gives CASSPPGTVHQPQHF.

As DNA, the CDR3 is TGTGCCAGCAGTTTAAGGCCTAGCGGGGGGACTACGAACACCGGGGAGCTGTTTTTT. Amino acids: CASSLRPSGGTTNTGELFF. V usage is TRBV27 and J usage is TRBJ2-2, with 11 bases identical to TRBD2. The V gene end was trimmed by 2 bases and the J gene end by 0 bases; junction bases not matched to a gene: 8. Germline assignment: CDR1 MNHEY and CDR2 SMNVEV (reference sequence). This CDR3 is built from 19 residues.

The chain employs TRBV7-6 and TRBJ2-2; weak D call: TRBD1 (5 bases). Trimming stripped 2 bases from V and 6 bases from J, with 16 bases between. The CDR3 length is 16 residues. Germline loops: CDR1 SGHVS, CDR2 FNYEAQ. The CDR3 DNA follows: TGTGCCAGCAGCTTAATGGCGCAGGGCTCGTCCGGGGAGCTGTTTTTT. Residues: CASSLMAQGSSGELFF.

The chain carries TRBV5-6 and TRBJ1-1; TRBD1 matches at 8 bases. V trimming: 4 bases; J trimming: 3 bases; junction bases outside the gene matches: 5. This CDR3 comprises 14 residues. Germline V lookup: CDR1 SGHDT, CDR2 YYEEEE. The CDR3 protein is CASSDIQGDTEAFF. CDR3 nucleotides: TGTGCCAGCAGCGACATACAGGGGGACACTGAAGCTTTCTTT.

V is TRBV7-2 and J is TRBJ1-2; D possibly corresponds to TRBD1 (6 bases). Per germline, CDR1 SGHTA and CDR2 FQGNSA. The CDR3 length is 14 residues. V lost 3 bases and J 7 bases, leaving 15 bases between the germline ends. The CDR3 loop reads CASSFSQGMGGYTF. The CDR3 coding sequence is TGTGCCAGCAGCTTCAGTCAGGGGATGGGTGGCTACACCTTC. Full variable domain (rest looked up from reference TRBV7-2 and TRBJ1-2): GAGVSQSPSNKVTEKGKDVELRCDPISGHTALYWYRQSLGQGLEFLIYFQGNSAPDKSGLPSDRFSAERTGGSVSTLTIQRTQQEDSAVYLCASSFSQGMGGYTFGSGTRLTVV.

CDR3 region: CASSIRDREYDEQYF. The CDR3 bases are TGTGCCAGCAGCATTAGGGACAGGGAATACGACGAGCAGTACTTC. V and J are TRBV5-4 and TRBJ2-7, with 9 bases matching TRBD1. Losses at the gene ends were 4 bases for V and 5 bases for J; bases not matched to a gene: 10. Per the germline V gene, CDR1 is SGHNT and CDR2 is YYREEE (reference sequence). The CDR3 contains 15 residues.

This clone was recorded only once. The genes are TRBV6-6 and TRBJ1-1; the match to TRBD1 covers 7 bases. V lost 4 bases to trimming and J lost 1 base; unmatched junction nucleotides: 3. The germline V gene has CDR1 MNHNY and CDR2 SVGAGI (reference sequence). This CDR3 comprises 14 residues. In DNA form, the CDR3 reads TGTGCCAGCAGTTCACAGGGGACGAACACTGAAGCTTTCTTT. Residues: CASSSQGTNTEAFF.

The J gene is TRBJ1-2, the V gene TRBV5-1; 11 bases are a match to TRBD1. CDR3 length: 14 residues. After removal of 2 bases from V and 5 bases from J, the junction contained 2 bases not matched to a gene. Germline CDR1 and CDR2: SGHRS and YFSETQ. CDR3: CASSLGQGAYGYTF. The CDR3 nucleotides are TGCGCCAGCAGCTTAGGACAGGGGGCGTATGGCTACACCTTC.

This clone was seen just once. The rearrangement uses TRBV7-9 and TRBJ2-5; 13 bases are shared with TRBD2. V lost 1 base to trimming and J lost 0 bases; unmatched junction nucleotides: 5. Germline CDR1 SEHNR, CDR2 FQNEAQ (reference sequence). The CDR3 runs 18 residues. CDR3 amino acids: CASSLGLAGGTYQETQYF. DNA of the CDR3: TGTGCCAGCAGCTTAGGACTAGCGGGGGGCACGTACCAAGAGACCCAGTACTTC.

The rearrangement uses TRBV18 and TRBJ2-2; TRBD2 aligns across 8 bases. The V gene's germline CDR1 is KGHSH and CDR2 LQKENI. The V segment lost 5 bases and the J segment 2 bases; nucleotides outside the gene matches: 4. The CDR3 loop spans 15 amino acids. The CDR3 coding sequence is TGTGCCAGCTCAAAAGCGGGGGCCAACACCGGGGAGCTGTTTTTT. Translation: CASSKAGANTGELFF.

The V call is TRBV29-1, the J call TRBJ1-1, with 8 bases fitting TRBD1. This CDR3 contains 14 residues. V lost 6 bases, J lost 6 bases, and 12 bases stayed unmatched. Per germline, CDR1 SQVTM and CDR2 ANQGSEA. The CDR3 DNA is TGCAGCGTAGGGCTAGACAGGGGCTCTTCTGAAGCTTTCTTT. It codes for CSVGLDRGSSEAFF.

The rearrangement joins TRBV9 to TRBJ1-1; D uncertain. The CDR3 has 14 amino acids. V was shortened by 0 bases and J by 10 bases, with 16 bases between the two germline ends. The germline V gene has CDR1 SGDLS and CDR2 YYNGEE. The CDR3 protein is CASSVEGAATPAFF. CDR3 coding DNA: TGTGCCAGCAGCGTAGAAGGAGCCGCTACCCCAGCTTTCTTT.

V usage is TRBV9 and J usage is TRBJ1-3; unclear D gene. Trimming cost V 6 bases and J 2 bases, with 9 bases left between them. Germline CDR1 is SGDLS and CDR2 is YYNGEE. The CDR3 contains 13 residues. The DNA for the CDR3 is TGTGCCAGCAAGGCGGGCACTGGAAACACCATATATTTT. Translating gives CASKAGTGNTIYF. The whole variable domain, filled in from reference TRBV9 and TRBJ1-3, reads DSGVTQTPKHLITATGQRVTLRCSPRSGDLSVYWYQQSLDQGLQFLIQYYNGEERAKGNILERFSAQQFPDLHSELNLSSLELGDSALYFCASKAGTGNTIYFGEGSWLTVV.

V is TRBV10-1 and J is TRBJ1-1; 7 bases are shared with TRBD1. Germline V gives CDR1 WNHNN, CDR2 SYGVQD (reference sequence). The CDR3 contains 13 residues. The junction had 3 bases not matched to a gene; V was cut back by 5 bases and J by 3 bases. Here the CDR3 reads CASSLGTDTEAFF. CDR3 nucleotide sequence: TGCGCCAGCAGTCTTGGGACAGACACTGAAGCTTTCTTT.

Here the CDR3 reads CASSVGADPYEQYF. CDR3 coding DNA: TGCGCCAGCAGCGTAGGAGCGGACCCCTACGAGCAGTACTTC. This rearrangement joins TRBV4-1 to TRBJ2-7; a possible D gene is TRBD2 (5 bases). This CDR3 comprises 14 residues. Deletions cut 5 bases from V and 2 bases from J, with 13 bases between. Germline V gives CDR1 MGHRA, CDR2 YSYEKL.

The chain has TRBV19 and TRBJ2-3; 8 nucleotides agree with TRBD2. CDR1 and CDR2 from the germline V gene are LNHDA and SQIVND (reference sequence). The V and J ends lost 3 bases and 5 bases, in that order; junction bases with no gene match: 10. This CDR3 has 16 residues. DNA for the CDR3: TGTGCCAGTAGTATGGCTCGGGGGGGTCTTGGAGATACGCAGTATTTT. This gives the protein CASSMARGGLGDTQYF.

The CDR3 sequence: CASSVEGAKETQYF. In nucleotides, the CDR3 is TGTGCCAGCAGTGTCGAGGGAGCCAAAGAGACCCAGTACTTC. The gene calls are TRBV2 and TRBJ2-5, with a weak D call TRBD2 (5 bases). The ends were cut back, 4 bases at V and 3 bases at J, with 12 bases in the middle. The CDR3 is made up of 14 amino acids. Germline loops: CDR1 SNHLY, CDR2 FYNNEI.

In its sample, this clone was seen once. The chain uses TRBV6-5 and TRBJ2-7, with a possible D match to TRBD2 (5 bases). The CDR3 spans 13 residues. Trimming pared 0 bases from V and 7 bases from J, leaving 10 bases between. CDR1 is MNHEY, CDR2 SVGAGI, per germline. As DNA, the CDR3 is TGTGCCAGCAGTTACTCGGAGGTACAGGAGCAGTACTTC. Its protein product is CASSYSEVQEQYF.